Following are 2 T cell receptor beta chains from one sample sequenced in a study of T-cell memory formation after mild COVID-19. MiXCR, applied by TCRdb to the 5' RACE reads, yields one record per CDR3 protein. Of approximately 190,000 distinct CDR3 sequences in the sample, around 19% were seen once. Sequenced sample: PBMCs or a T cell subset sorted from them (not recorded which). The receptors were gathered from an adult woman who had mild COVID-19 (a few samples of this study predate the infection). Cell type and time point are not known.

This clonotype was detected only a few times. This chain joins TRBV12-3 or TRBV12-4 and TRBJ1-4; no reliable D call. Trimming shortened V by 8 bases and J by 3 bases, and 13 bases separated the two germline ends. The CDR3 is 14 residues long. This chain's CDR3 is CASGTTIANEKLFF. Here the CDR3 DNA reads TGTGCCAGCGGAACGACAATAGCTAATGAAAAACTGTTTTTT.

This clonotype was seen at least ten times. The chain couples TRBV7-2 to TRBJ2-2; D ambiguous. CDR1 and CDR2 (germline): SGHTA, FQGNSA. Trimming pared 1 base from V and 1 base from J, leaving 4 bases between. The CDR3 consists of 14 residues. The CDR3 DNA reads as TGTGCCAGCAGCTTAGGTGGGAACACCGGGGAGCTGTTTTTT. Its protein product is CASSLGGNTGELFF.